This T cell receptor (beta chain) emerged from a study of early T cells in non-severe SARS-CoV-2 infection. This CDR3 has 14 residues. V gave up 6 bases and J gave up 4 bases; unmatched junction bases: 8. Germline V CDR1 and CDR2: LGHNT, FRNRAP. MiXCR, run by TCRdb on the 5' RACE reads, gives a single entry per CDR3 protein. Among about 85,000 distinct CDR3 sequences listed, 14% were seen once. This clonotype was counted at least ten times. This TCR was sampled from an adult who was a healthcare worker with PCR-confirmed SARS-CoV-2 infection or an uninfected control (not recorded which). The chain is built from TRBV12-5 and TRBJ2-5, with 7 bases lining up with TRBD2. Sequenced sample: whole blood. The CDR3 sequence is CASGPTSEGETQYF. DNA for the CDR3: TGTGCTAGTGGCCCTACTAGCGAGGGAGAGACCCAGTACTTC.